Sequencing of this T cell receptor (beta chain) was carried out in a study of beta chain features in type 1 diabetes. The authors reverse transcribed all of the isolated RNA, so sequencing captured expressed TCRB transcripts. The table came from immunoSEQ multiplex PCR; TCRdb's copy has only in-frame clones and leaves some out. Of 630,000 or so clones listed, about an eighth are singletons. Study-wide findings and caveats: Type 1 diabetes patients had TCRB CDR3s that were shorter (moderately but significantly so) in all four CD4+ subsets.

This clone was detected a few times. Its antigen is undetermined. The sample comprised naive CD4+ T cells from blood. The source is a man in his late teens or twenties with type 1 diabetes.

CDR3 region: CALEGGGPREYF. DNA for the CDR3: TGTGCCCTAGAAGGAGGGGGGCCTCGGGAGTACTTC. V is TRBV30 and J is TRBJ2-7; TRBD1 or TRBD2 may be the D gene (6 bases each). Germline V CDR1 and CDR2: GTSNPN, SVGIG (reference sequence). There are 12 residues in the CDR3. Trimming took off 8 bases at V and 11 bases at J, with 22 bases between the two ends.